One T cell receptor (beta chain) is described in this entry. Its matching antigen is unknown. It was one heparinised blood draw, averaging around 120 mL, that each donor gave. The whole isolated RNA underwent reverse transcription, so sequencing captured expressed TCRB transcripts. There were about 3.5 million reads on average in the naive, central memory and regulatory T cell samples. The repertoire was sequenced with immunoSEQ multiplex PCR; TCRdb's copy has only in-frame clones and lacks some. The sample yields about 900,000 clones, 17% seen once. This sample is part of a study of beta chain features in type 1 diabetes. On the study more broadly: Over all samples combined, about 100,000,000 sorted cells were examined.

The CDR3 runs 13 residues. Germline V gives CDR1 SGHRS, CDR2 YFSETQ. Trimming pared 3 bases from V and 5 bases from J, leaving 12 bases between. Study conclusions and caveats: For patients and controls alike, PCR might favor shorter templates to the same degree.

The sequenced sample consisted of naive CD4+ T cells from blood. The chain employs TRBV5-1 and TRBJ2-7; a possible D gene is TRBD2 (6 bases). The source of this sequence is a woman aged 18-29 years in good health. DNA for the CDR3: TGCGCCAGCAGCTGGGGGGACGGGGACGAGCAGTACTTC. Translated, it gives CASSWGDGDEQYF.